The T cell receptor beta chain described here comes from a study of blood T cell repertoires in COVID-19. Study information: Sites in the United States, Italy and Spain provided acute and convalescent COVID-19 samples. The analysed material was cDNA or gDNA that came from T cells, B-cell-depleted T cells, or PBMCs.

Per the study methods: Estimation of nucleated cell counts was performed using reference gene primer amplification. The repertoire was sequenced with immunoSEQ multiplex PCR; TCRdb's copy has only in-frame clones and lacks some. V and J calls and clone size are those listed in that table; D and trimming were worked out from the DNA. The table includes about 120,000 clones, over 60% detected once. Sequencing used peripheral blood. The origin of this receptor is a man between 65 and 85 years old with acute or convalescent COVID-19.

The CDR3 is CASSLERAGGTNEKLFF. The CDR3 bases are TGTGCCAGCAGCTTAGAAAGGGCAGGGGGAACTAATGAAAAACTGTTTTTT. The chain couples TRBV7-2 to TRBJ1-4; the match to TRBD1 covers 7 bases. V trimming: 1 base; J trimming: 1 base; junction bases outside the gene matches: 6. This CDR3 is built from 17 residues. From germline, CDR1 is SGHTA and CDR2 FQGNSA.